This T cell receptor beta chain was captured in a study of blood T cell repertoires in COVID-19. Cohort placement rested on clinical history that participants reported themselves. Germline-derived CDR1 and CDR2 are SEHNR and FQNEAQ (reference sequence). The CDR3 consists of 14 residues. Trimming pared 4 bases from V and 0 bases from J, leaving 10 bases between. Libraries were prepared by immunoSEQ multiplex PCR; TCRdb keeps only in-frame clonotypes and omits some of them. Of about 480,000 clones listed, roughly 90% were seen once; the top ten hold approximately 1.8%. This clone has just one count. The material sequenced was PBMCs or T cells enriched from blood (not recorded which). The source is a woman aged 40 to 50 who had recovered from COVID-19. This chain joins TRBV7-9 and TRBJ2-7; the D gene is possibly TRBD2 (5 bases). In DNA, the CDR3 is TGTGCCAGCAGCTCCGTAGCGCTCTCCTACGAGCAGTACTTC. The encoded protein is CASSSVALSYEQYF.